What follows is one T cell receptor (beta chain) and its context. Its cognate antigen is unknown. V shed 5 bases, J shed 5 bases, and the junction held 5 bases outside the gene matches. The CDR3 has 14 amino acids. Germline loops: CDR1 SGHTA, CDR2 FQGTGA. This sample is drawn from a study of T-cell memory formation after mild COVID-19. Points from the study as a whole: Cross-reactive memory appears to have joined, as suggested by some responding clones showing up in pre-infection memory. Later expanders leaned toward CD4+, whereas clones contracting from day 15 to 85 were balanced CD4/CD8.

TCRdb re-derived calls from the 5' RACE reads in MiXCR, one entry per CDR3 protein. Of 250,000 to 300,000 distinct CDR3 sequences listed, roughly 15% are singletons. The sequenced sample consisted of PBMCs or a T cell subset sorted from them (not recorded which). The rearrangement links TRBV7-3 to TRBJ2-1, with 8 bases that match TRBD1. The TCR was taken from a man aged 18 to 35 who had mild COVID-19 (a few samples of this study predate the infection). Cell type and time point are not known. Written as DNA, the CDR3 is TGTGCCAGCAGCCTGGACAGGGCCCACAATGAGCAGTTCTTC. Protein sequence: CASSLDRAHNEQFF.